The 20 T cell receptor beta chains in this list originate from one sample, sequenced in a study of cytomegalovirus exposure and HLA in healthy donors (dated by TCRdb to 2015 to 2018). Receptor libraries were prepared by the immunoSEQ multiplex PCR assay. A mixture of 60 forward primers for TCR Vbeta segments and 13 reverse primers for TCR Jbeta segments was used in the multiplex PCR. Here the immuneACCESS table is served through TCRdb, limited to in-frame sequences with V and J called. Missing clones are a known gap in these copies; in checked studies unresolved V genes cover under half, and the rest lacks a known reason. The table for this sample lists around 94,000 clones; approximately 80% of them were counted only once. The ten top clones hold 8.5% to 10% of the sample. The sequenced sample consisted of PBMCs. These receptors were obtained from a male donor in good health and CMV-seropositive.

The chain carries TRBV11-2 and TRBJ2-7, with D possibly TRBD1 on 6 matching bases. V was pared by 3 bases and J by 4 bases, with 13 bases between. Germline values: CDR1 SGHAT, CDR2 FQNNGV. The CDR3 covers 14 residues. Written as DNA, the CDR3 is TGTGCCAGCAGCTTGGGGACACCAGTATACGAGCAGTACTTC. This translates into CASSLGTPVYEQYF.

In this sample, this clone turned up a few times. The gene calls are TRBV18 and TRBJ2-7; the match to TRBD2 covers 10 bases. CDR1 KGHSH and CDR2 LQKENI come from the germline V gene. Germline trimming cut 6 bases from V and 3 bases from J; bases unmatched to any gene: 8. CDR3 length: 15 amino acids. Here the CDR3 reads CASSAEAGGVYEQYF. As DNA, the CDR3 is TGTGCCAGCTCGGCTGAAGCGGGAGGGGTCTACGAGCAGTACTTC. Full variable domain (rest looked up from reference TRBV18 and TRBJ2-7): NAGVMQNPRHLVRRRGQEARLRCSPMKGHSHVYWYRQLPEEGLKFMVYLQKENIIDESGMPKERFSAEFPKEGPSILRIQQVVRGDSAAYFCASSAEAGGVYEQYFGPGTRLTVT.

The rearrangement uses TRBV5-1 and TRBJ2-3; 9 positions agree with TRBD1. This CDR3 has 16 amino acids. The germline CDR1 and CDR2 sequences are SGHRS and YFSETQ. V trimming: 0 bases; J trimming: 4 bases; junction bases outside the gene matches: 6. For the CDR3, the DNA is TGCGCCAGCAGCTTGGACCGGGACAGGGTGTCAGATACGCAGTATTTT. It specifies CASSLDRDRVSDTQYF.

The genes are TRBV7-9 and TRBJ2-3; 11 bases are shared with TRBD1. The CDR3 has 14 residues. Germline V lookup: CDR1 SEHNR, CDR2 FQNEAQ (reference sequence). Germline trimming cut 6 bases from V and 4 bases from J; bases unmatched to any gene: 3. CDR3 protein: CASRGQGGPDTQYF. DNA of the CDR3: TGTGCCAGCAGGGGACAGGGGGGCCCAGATACGCAGTATTTT.

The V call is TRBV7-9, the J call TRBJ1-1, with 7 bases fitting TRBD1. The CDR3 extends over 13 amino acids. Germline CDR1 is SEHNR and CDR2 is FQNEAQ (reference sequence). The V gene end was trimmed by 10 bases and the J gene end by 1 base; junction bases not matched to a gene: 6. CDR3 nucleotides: TGTGCCACCCGACAGGGAGGGAACACTGAAGCTTTCTTT. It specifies CATRQGGNTEAFF.

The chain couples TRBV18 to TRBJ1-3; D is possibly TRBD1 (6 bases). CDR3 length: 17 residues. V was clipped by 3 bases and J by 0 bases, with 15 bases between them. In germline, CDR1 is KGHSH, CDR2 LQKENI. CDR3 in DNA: TGTGCCAGCTCACCTTCCGGGGGGGCCCACTCTGGAAACACCATATATTTT. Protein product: CASSPSGGAHSGNTIYF.

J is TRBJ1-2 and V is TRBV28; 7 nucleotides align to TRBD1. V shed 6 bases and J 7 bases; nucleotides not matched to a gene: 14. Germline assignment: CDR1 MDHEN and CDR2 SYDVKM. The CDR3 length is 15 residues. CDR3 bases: TGTGCCAGCAGCTCTTCAGGGGGTCGTGTTGGTGGCTACACCTTC. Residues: CASSSSGGRVGGYTF.

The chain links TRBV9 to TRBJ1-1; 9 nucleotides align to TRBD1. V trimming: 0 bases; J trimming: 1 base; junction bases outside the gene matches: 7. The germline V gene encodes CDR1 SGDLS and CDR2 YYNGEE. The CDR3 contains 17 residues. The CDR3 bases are TGTGCCAGCAGCGTAGGATTGGGACAGGGACCGAACACTGAAGCTTTCTTT. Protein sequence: CASSVGLGQGPNTEAFF.

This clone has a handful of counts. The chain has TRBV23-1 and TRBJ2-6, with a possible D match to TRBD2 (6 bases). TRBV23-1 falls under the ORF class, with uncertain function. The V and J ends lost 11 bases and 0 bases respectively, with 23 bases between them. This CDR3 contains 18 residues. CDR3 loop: CASSGAGRTSSGANVLTF. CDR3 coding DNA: TGCGCCTCCTCCGGGGCGGGGCGCACAAGCTCTGGGGCCAACGTCCTGACTTTC.

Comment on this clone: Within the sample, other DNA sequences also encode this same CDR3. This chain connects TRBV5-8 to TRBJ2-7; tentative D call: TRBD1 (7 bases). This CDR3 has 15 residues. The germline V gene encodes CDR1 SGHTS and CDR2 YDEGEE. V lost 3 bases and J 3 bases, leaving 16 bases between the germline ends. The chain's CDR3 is CASSSRQGGLYEQYF. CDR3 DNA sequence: TGTGCCAGCAGCTCCCGGCAGGGGGGTCTCTACGAGCAGTACTTC. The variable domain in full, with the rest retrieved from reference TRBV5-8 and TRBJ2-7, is EAGVTQSPTHLIKTRGQQATLRCSPISGHTSVYWYQQALGLGLQFLLWYDEGEERNRGNFPPRFSGRQFPNYSSELNVNALELEDSALYLCASSSRQGGLYEQYFGPGTRLTVT.

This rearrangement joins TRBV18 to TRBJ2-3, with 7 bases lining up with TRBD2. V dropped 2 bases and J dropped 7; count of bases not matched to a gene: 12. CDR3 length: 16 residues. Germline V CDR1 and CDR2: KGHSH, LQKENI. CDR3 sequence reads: CASSPALGAGPHTQYF. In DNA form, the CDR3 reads TGTGCCAGCTCACCAGCCTTGGGAGCGGGACCCCATACGCAGTATTTT.

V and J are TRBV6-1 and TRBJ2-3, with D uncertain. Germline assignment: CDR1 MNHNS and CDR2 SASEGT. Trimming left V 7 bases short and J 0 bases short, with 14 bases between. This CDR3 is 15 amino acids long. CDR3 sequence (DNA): TGTGCCAGCACCCCGATTGGGCCTAGCACAGATACGCAGTATTTT. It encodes CASTPIGPSTDTQYF.

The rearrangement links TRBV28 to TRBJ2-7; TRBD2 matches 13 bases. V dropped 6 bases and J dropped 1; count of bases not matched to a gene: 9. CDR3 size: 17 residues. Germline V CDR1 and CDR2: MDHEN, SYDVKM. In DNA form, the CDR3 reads TGTGCCAGCAGGCGGACTAGCGGGAGCCTCTCGTCCTACGAGCAGTACTTC. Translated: CASRRTSGSLSSYEQYF.

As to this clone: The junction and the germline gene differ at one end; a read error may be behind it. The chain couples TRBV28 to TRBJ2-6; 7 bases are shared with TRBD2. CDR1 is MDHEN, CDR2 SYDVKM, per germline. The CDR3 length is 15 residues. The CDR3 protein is CASNGSPSGANGLTF. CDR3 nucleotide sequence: TGTGCCAGCAATGGCAGTCCAAGCGGGGCCAACGGCCTGACTTTC.

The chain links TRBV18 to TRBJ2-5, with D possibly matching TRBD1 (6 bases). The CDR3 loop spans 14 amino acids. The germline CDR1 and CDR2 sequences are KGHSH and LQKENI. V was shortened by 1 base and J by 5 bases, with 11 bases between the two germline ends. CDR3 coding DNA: TGTGCCAGCTCACCACGGACAGTCCGGGAGACCCAGTACTTC. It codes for CASSPRTVRETQYF.

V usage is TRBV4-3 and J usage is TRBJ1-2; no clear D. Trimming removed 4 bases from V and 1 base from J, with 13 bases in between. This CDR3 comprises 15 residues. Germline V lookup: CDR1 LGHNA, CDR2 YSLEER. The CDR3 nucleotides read TGCGCCAGCAGCCCTAGAACCTTTGATAACTATGGCTACACCTTC. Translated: CASSPRTFDNYGYTF.

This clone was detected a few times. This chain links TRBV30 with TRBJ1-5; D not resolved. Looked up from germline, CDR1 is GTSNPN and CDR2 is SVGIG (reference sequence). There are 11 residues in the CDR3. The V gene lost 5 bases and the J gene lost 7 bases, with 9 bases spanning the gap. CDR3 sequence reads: CAWGSGQPQHF. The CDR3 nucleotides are TGTGCCTGGGGCTCAGGACAGCCCCAGCATTTT.

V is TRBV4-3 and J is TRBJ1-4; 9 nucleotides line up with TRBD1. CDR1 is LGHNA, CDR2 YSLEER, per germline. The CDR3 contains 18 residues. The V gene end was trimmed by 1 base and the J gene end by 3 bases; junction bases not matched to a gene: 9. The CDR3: CASSQGVGQGPANEKLFF. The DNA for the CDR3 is TGCGCCAGCAGCCAAGGGGTGGGACAGGGCCCCGCTAATGAAAAACTGTTTTTT.

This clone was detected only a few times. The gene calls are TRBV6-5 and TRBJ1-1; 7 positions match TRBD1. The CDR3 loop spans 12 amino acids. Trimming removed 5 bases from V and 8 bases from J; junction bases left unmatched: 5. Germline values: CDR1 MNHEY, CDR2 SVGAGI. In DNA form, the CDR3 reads TGTGCCAGCAGTCCCCGACAGGGAGAAGCTTTCTTT. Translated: CASSPRQGEAFF.

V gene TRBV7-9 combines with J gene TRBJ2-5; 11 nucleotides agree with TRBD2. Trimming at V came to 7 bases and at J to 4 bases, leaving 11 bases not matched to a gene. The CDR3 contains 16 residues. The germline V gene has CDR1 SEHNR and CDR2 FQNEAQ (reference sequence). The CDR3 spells CASTHDIGLAGETQYF. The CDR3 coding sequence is TGTGCCAGCACCCACGATATCGGACTAGCGGGAGAGACCCAGTACTTC.